This entry lists 32 T cell receptor beta chains sequenced from one sample in a study of patients and donors after allogeneic stem cell transplantation. TCRdb analysed the RT-PCR reads with MiXCR anew, one entry per CDR3 protein. The table has about 960,000 distinct CDR3 sequences, roughly 18% seen once. The sequencing input was blood, either unsorted or a sorted T cell fraction (not recorded which). The source is a human donor who was either an allogeneic HSCT recipient or a stem cell or donor lymphocyte infusion donor (not recorded which). It is not recorded whose cells these are; they may come from a transplant donor.

The V and J genes are TRBV12-3 or TRBV12-4 and TRBJ1-1; no firm D call. Trimming cost V 6 bases and J 5 bases, with 19 bases left between them. There are 15 residues in the CDR3. The CDR3 region is CASSPPTRGGTEAFF. The CDR3 region has the DNA TGTGCCAGCAGCCCACCAACCCGAGGAGGGACTGAAGCTTTCTTT.

The gene calls are TRBV7-3 and TRBJ2-3; D possibly corresponds to TRBD2 (5 bases). The V gene lost 7 bases and the J gene lost 2 bases, with 19 bases spanning the gap. The CDR3 has 16 amino acids. In germline, CDR1 is SGHTA, CDR2 FQGTGA. CDR3 DNA: TGTGCCAGCACCCCTCGAACGGGATCAAACACAGATACGCAGTATTTT. Amino acid sequence: CASTPRTGSNTDTQYF. The full variable domain, with the rest looked up from reference TRBV7-3 and TRBJ2-3, is GAGVSQTPSNKVTEKGKYVELRCDPISGHTALYWYRQSLGQGPEFLIYFQGTGAADDSGLPNDRFFAVRPEGSVSTLKIQRTERGDSAVYLCASTPRTGSNTDTQYFGPGTRLTVL.

This clonotype was detected many times. This chain uses TRBV12-3 or TRBV12-4 with TRBJ2-7; D is unresolved. CDR3 length: 14 residues. Trimming removed 2 bases at V and 7 bases at J, with 15 bases between. The CDR3 nucleotides read TGTGCCAGCAGTTTAAAGTCCTGGGGTAGGGAGCAGTACTTC. This encodes CASSLKSWGREQYF.

This clonotype was seen a handful of times. The rearrangement links TRBV2 to TRBJ2-7; 9 nucleotides line up with TRBD1. Losses at the gene ends were 7 bases for V and 6 bases for J; bases not matched to a gene: 7. This CDR3 has 13 amino acids. Germline V gene data show CDR1 as SNHLY and CDR2 as FYNNEI. The CDR3 sequence is CASMGEGQGEQYF. The CDR3 coding sequence is TGTGCCAGCATGGGGGAGGGACAGGGCGAGCAGTACTTC. The whole variable domain, remainder taken from reference TRBV2 and TRBJ2-7, is EPEVTQTPSHQVTQMGQEVILRCVPISNHLYFYWYRQILGQKVEFLVSFYNNEISEKSEIFDDQFSVERPDGSNFTLKIRSTKLEDSAMYFCASMGEGQGEQYFGPGTRLTVT.

The chain has TRBV7-2 and TRBJ2-5; D not certain. The CDR3 runs 14 residues. V was pared by 1 base and J by 2 bases, with 8 bases between. CDR1 and CDR2 (germline): SGHTA, FQGNSA. The CDR3 loop is CASSLVVRQETQYF. The CDR3, as DNA: TGTGCCAGCAGCTTAGTCGTCAGGCAAGAGACCCAGTACTTC.

This clonotype came up a few times. This chain connects TRBV27 to TRBJ1-5; D possibly corresponds to TRBD1 (5 bases). Trimming left V 2 bases short and J 6 bases short, with 14 bases between. Germline CDR1 is MNHEY and CDR2 is SMNVEV (reference sequence). The CDR3 is made up of 15 amino acids. The CDR3 nucleotides are TGTGCCAGCAGTTTACAGGGAAAGCAAGGTCAGCCCCAGCATTTT. As protein: CASSLQGKQGQPQHF.

In its sample, this clonotype was seen a few times. The chain combines TRBV4-1 with TRBJ2-1, with D possibly being TRBD1 or TRBD2 (7 bases each). The germline V gene encodes CDR1 MGHRA and CDR2 YSYEKL. V shed 1 base and J shed 7 bases, with 14 bases lying between them. The CDR3 is 15 amino acids. The CDR3 sequence is CASSQAGGGWNEQFF. The CDR3 DNA follows: TGCGCCAGCAGCCAAGCAGGGGGGGGATGGAATGAGCAGTTCTTC.

The chain combines TRBV10-3 with TRBJ2-5, with 7 bases identical to TRBD2. The CDR3 spans 13 residues. CDR1 and CDR2 (germline): ENHRY, SYGVKD. V gave up 8 bases and J gave up 2 bases; unmatched junction bases: 5. The CDR3 DNA sequence: TGTGCCATCGATCCTAGCGGACAAGAGACCCAGTACTTC. Translation: CAIDPSGQETQYF.

The chain employs TRBV7-6 and TRBJ1-4; the match to TRBD1 covers 8 bases. This CDR3 comprises 14 residues. Germline loops: CDR1 SGHVS, CDR2 FNYEAQ. V was pared by 1 base and J by 8 bases, with 3 bases of the junction left unmatched. The CDR3 is CASSLDRGVEKLFF. CDR3 in DNA: TGTGCCAGCAGCTTAGACAGGGGGGTCGAAAAACTGTTTTTT.

V and J are TRBV11-2 and TRBJ1-3; D is possibly TRBD1 (5 bases). CDR3 length equals 15 residues. The germline V gene has CDR1 SGHAT and CDR2 FQNNGV. V was cut by 0 bases and J by 2 bases, with 8 bases left in between. The CDR3 coding sequence is TGTGCCAGCAGCTTAGATGGGGGACCTGGAAACACCATATATTTT. This codes for CASSLDGGPGNTIYF.

The rearrangement links TRBV20-1 to TRBJ2-3, with D possibly being TRBD2 (6 bases). CDR3 length: 12 amino acids. Trimming took 1 base from V and 5 from J, leaving 7 bases between them. In germline, CDR1 is DFQATT, CDR2 SNEGSKA (reference sequence). CDR3 coding DNA: TGCAGTGCTAGAGTAGCGGAAGATACGCAGTATTTT. This gives the protein CSARVAEDTQYF.

This clonotype was counted between two and nine times. The rearrangement joins TRBV4-2 to TRBJ2-4; no clear D gene. The V end was cut by 5 bases, the J end by 9 bases, with 14 bases between. The germline gives CDR1 LGHNA, CDR2 YNFKEQ. This CDR3 spans 13 amino acids. The CDR3 loop reads CASSSTDGPIQYF. The CDR3 nucleotides read TGTGCCAGCAGCTCTACGGACGGACCCATTCAGTACTTC.

This clonotype was counted many times. This chain joins TRBV20-1 and TRBJ1-5; D may be TRBD1 (5 bases). This CDR3 is built from 15 residues. The germline V gene encodes CDR1 DFQATT and CDR2 SNEGSKA (reference sequence). V was pared by 5 bases and J by 0 bases, with 14 bases between. CDR3 nucleotide sequence: TGCAGTGCTCCCCGGGACGGCGATAGCAATCAGCCCCAGCATTTT. Amino acid sequence: CSAPRDGDSNQPQHF.

This rearrangement joins TRBV24-1 to TRBJ2-7, with D hard to call. Trimming left V 1 base short and J 9 bases short, with 15 bases between. The CDR3 runs to 14 residues. CDR1 and CDR2 from the germline V gene are KGHDR and SFDVKD. The CDR3 sequence is CATSDFRAGKSQYF. The CDR3 DNA is TGTGCCACCAGTGATTTTAGGGCAGGCAAGTCGCAGTACTTC.

This clonotype was counted between two and nine times. This chain uses TRBV5-6 with TRBJ2-2, with TRBD1 matching over 11 bases. Unmatched junction bases numbered 5, after V lost 6 bases and J lost 7 bases. The length of the CDR3 is 14 residues. Per the germline V gene, CDR1 is SGHDT and CDR2 is YYEEEE. Here the CDR3 reads CASTRDRGVGELFF. The CDR3, as DNA: TGTGCCAGCACCAGGGACAGGGGGGTCGGGGAGCTGTTTTTT.

The J gene is TRBJ1-1, the V gene TRBV20-1, with D possibly TRBD1 on 5 matching bases. This CDR3 contains 11 residues. Germline assignment: CDR1 DFQATT and CDR2 SNEGSKA (reference sequence). Here the CDR3 reads CRGAGVTEAFF. The CDR3 bases are TGCAGAGGGGCGGGAGTCACTGAAGCTTTCTTT.

This clonotype was detected a few times. The chain combines TRBV4-2 with TRBJ2-5, with D possibly being TRBD1 (5 bases). V shed 4 bases and J shed 3 bases, with 12 bases lying between them. The CDR3 runs 14 residues. The V gene's germline CDR1 is LGHNA and CDR2 YNFKEQ. CDR3 sequence (DNA): TGTGCCAGCAGCCCGCAGCCCAGGGAAGAGACCCAGTACTTC. This gives the protein CASSPQPREETQYF.

Ten or more counts support this clonotype. The genes are TRBV5-1 and TRBJ2-2; no clear D gene. V was shortened by 5 bases and J by 1 base, with 9 bases between the two germline ends. Germline CDR1 reads SGHRS; CDR2 reads YFSETQ. This CDR3 region has 14 residues. The CDR3 region has the DNA TGCGCCAGCAGATCGACTGTGAACACCGGGGAGCTGTTTTTT. Amino acids: CASRSTVNTGELFF.

The rearrangement uses TRBV10-3 and TRBJ2-2; 10 bases are shared with TRBD1. Germline V lookup: CDR1 ENHRY, CDR2 SYGVKD. The CDR3 is 18 residues long. Trimming cost V 6 bases and J 0 bases; bases outside gene matches: 10. The CDR3 sequence: CAIRKRDRGAANTGELFF. The CDR3 DNA sequence: TGTGCCATCAGAAAAAGGGACAGGGGAGCGGCGAACACCGGGGAGCTGTTTTTT.

The rearrangement joins TRBV18 to TRBJ2-7; D is uncertain. From germline, CDR1 is KGHSH and CDR2 LQKENI. The V end lost 4 bases, the J end lost 2 bases, and 9 bases lay between the germline ends. The CDR3 length is 13 residues. CDR3 residues: CASSRAGTYEQYF. In DNA form, the CDR3 reads TGTGCCAGCTCACGGGCAGGTACCTACGAGCAGTACTTC.

This clonotype was observed a handful of times. The junction and the germline gene differ at one end; a read error may be behind it. The chain employs TRBV15 and TRBJ2-1; unclear D gene. The V gene's germline CDR1 is LNHNV and CDR2 YYDKDF (reference sequence). The CDR3 sequence is 12 residues long. CDR3 sequence (DNA): TGTGCCACCAGCAGAGGCTACTCGGGCCGAGTCTTC. This gives the protein CATSRGYSGRVF.

This clonotype was observed a handful of times. The chain carries TRBV4-2 and TRBJ2-2; TRBD2 matches at 10 bases. This CDR3 is 19 amino acids long. The V gene's germline CDR1 is LGHNA and CDR2 YNFKEQ. J lost 1 base, V lost 4 bases, and 12 bases had no gene match. CDR3 in amino acids: CASSPWAIQREGNTGELFF. For the CDR3, the DNA is TGTGCCAGCAGCCCCTGGGCCATTCAGCGGGAGGGGAACACCGGGGAGCTGTTTTTT.

This clonotype was picked up a small number of times. J is TRBJ2-2 and V is TRBV4-3; 11 nucleotides line up with TRBD2. Germline loops: CDR1 LGHNA, CDR2 YSLEER. With 3 bases clipped from V and 6 bases from J, the junction kept 12 bases outside the gene matches. This CDR3 is built from 18 residues. Here the CDR3 DNA reads TGCGCCAGCAGCCAGGACCCGACTAGCGGGACGGTTGCCGGGGAGCTGTTTTTT. Amino acid sequence: CASSQDPTSGTVAGELFF.

This sequence joins TRBV30 and TRBJ1-1, with a tentative D call TRBD1 (6 bases). V gave up 3 bases and J gave up 10 bases, with 15 bases separating them. The CDR3 extends over 12 amino acids. Per the germline V gene, CDR1 is GTSNPN and CDR2 is SVGIG (reference sequence). In DNA form, the CDR3 reads TGTGCCTGGAGCCCCAGGGGAGGTAGAGCTTTCTTT. As protein: CAWSPRGGRAFF. The full variable domain, its missing parts supplied by reference TRBV30 and TRBJ1-1, is SQTIHQWPATLVQPVGSPLSLECTVEGTSNPNLYWYRQAAGRGLQLLFYSVGIGQISSEVPQNLSASRPQDRQFILSSKKLLLSDSGFYLCAWSPRGGRAFFGQGTRLTVV.

This clonotype showed up many times. The chain has TRBV7-9 and TRBJ1-5; D not resolved. The V end was cut by 5 bases, the J end by 1 base, with 6 bases between. The CDR3 is 13 amino acids. Germline CDR1 and CDR2: SEHNR and FQNEAQ (reference sequence). The CDR3 protein is CASSKDSNQPQHF. CDR3 DNA sequence: TGTGCCAGCAGCAAGGACAGCAATCAGCCCCAGCATTTT.

This clonotype was detected a few times. The chain carries TRBV9 and TRBJ2-1; D remains unclear. CDR1 and CDR2 from the germline V gene are SGDLS and YYNGEE. Trimming shortened V by 4 bases and J by 7 bases, and 18 bases separated the two germline ends. The CDR3 has 15 residues. CDR3 DNA sequence: TGTGCCAGCAGCATTTTAACCGGGCCTCTGAATGAGCAGTTCTTC. This translates into CASSILTGPLNEQFF.

This clonotype was recorded at least ten times. This chain connects TRBV29-1 to TRBJ1-2; 10 positions match TRBD1. This CDR3 has 14 residues. J lost 8 bases, V lost 6 bases, and 12 bases had no gene match. The V gene's germline CDR1 is SQVTM and CDR2 ANQGSEA. In DNA, the CDR3 is TGCAGCGTGTCCCGAGGACAGGGGGAAGGGGGCTACACCTTC. Translating gives CSVSRGQGEGGYTF.

This clonotype appeared many times. The chain joins TRBV15 to TRBJ2-3; D unclear. Trimming pared 1 base from V and 4 bases from J, leaving 12 bases between. Germline V lookup: CDR1 LNHNV, CDR2 YYDKDF (reference sequence). The CDR3 loop spans 15 amino acids. In nucleotides, the CDR3 is TGTGCCACCAGCAGAGGGTGGAACCAGCCAGATACGCAGTATTTT. Protein product: CATSRGWNQPDTQYF. Filled out from reference TRBV15 and TRBJ2-3, the complete variable domain reads DAMVIQNPRYQVTQFGKPVTLSCSQTLNHNVMYWYQQKSSQAPKLLFHYYDKDFNNEADTPDNFQSRRPNTSFCFLDIRSPGLGDTAMYLCATSRGWNQPDTQYFGPGTRLTVL.

The chain combines TRBV30 with TRBJ2-1; a weak D match, TRBD2 (6 bases). CDR1 GTSNPN and CDR2 SVGIG come from the germline V gene (reference sequence). Trimming removed 3 bases at V and 12 bases at J, with 18 bases between. The length of the CDR3 is 13 residues. DNA for the CDR3: TGTGCCTGGAGGACAAAGGAGGGGCGGGGGCAGTTCTTC. Protein: CAWRTKEGRGQFF.

This clonotype was counted only a few times. The V call is TRBV3-1, the J call TRBJ2-1; D is uncertain. This CDR3 region has 15 residues. Trimming pared 0 bases from V and 7 bases from J, leaving 13 bases between. Germline V gives CDR1 LGHDT, CDR2 YNNKEL (reference sequence). The CDR3 bases are TGTGCCAGCAGCCAAGATGTGGCAGCCAAAAATGAGCAGTTCTTC. Protein product: CASSQDVAAKNEQFF.

Many counts were recorded for this clonotype. This chain joins TRBV12-3 or TRBV12-4 and TRBJ2-5; D may be TRBD1 or TRBD2 (6 bases each). The V gene lost 11 bases and the J gene lost 0 bases, with 13 bases spanning the gap. CDR3 length: 13 amino acids. The CDR3 region has the DNA TGTGCCGTATCGCGGGACAACCAAGAGACCCAGTACTTC. It codes for CAVSRDNQETQYF.

The chain is built from TRBV29-1 and TRBJ2-3; no definite D call. The CDR3 runs 11 residues. Per the germline V gene, CDR1 is SQVTM and CDR2 is ANQGSEA. Trimming took 5 bases from V and 2 from J, leaving 5 bases between them. The CDR3 bases are TGCAGCGTTAAGTCCACAGATACGCAGTATTTT. Its translation: CSVKSTDTQYF.